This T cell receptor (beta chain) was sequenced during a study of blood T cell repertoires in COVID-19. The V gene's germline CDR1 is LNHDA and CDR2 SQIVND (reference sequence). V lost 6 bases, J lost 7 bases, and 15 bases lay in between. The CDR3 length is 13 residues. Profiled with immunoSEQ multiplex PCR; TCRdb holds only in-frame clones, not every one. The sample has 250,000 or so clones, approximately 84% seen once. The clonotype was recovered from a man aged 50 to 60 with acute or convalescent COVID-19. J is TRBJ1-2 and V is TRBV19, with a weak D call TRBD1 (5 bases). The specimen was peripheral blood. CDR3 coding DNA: TGTGCCAGTAGGGGGCAGGGATCGTCTGGCTACACCTTC. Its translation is CASRGQGSSGYTF.